The clone carrying this T cell receptor beta chain was seen a few times. Its antigen is not identified. The data stem from a study of T cells after yellow fever vaccination. General observations from the study: Few clonotypes appeared in both CD4 and CD8 compartments.

TCR cDNA, made by 5'RACE template switching, carried an added universal primer site and UMIs. TCRdb independently ran MiXCR on the 5' RACE reads; one entry per CDR3 protein. This sample has about 75,000 distinct CDR3 sequences, with under 9.5% found just once. The CDR3 loop spans 17 amino acids. Looked up from germline, CDR1 is MNHEY and CDR2 is SMNVEV (reference sequence). Germline trimming cut 6 bases from V and 2 bases from J; bases unmatched to any gene: 14. The rearrangement uses TRBV27 and TRBJ2-3, with 7 bases identical to TRBD2. The receptor was isolated from a man aged 18-30 years who received the YFV17D yellow fever vaccine. The sequencing used CD8+ T cells sorted from PBMCs, collected approximately 11 days after the first yellow fever vaccination. The CDR3 DNA sequence: TGTGCCAGCAGGCCCTTTCGGGGGGACGAAACCACAGATACGCAGTATTTT. Protein: CASRPFRGDETTDTQYF.